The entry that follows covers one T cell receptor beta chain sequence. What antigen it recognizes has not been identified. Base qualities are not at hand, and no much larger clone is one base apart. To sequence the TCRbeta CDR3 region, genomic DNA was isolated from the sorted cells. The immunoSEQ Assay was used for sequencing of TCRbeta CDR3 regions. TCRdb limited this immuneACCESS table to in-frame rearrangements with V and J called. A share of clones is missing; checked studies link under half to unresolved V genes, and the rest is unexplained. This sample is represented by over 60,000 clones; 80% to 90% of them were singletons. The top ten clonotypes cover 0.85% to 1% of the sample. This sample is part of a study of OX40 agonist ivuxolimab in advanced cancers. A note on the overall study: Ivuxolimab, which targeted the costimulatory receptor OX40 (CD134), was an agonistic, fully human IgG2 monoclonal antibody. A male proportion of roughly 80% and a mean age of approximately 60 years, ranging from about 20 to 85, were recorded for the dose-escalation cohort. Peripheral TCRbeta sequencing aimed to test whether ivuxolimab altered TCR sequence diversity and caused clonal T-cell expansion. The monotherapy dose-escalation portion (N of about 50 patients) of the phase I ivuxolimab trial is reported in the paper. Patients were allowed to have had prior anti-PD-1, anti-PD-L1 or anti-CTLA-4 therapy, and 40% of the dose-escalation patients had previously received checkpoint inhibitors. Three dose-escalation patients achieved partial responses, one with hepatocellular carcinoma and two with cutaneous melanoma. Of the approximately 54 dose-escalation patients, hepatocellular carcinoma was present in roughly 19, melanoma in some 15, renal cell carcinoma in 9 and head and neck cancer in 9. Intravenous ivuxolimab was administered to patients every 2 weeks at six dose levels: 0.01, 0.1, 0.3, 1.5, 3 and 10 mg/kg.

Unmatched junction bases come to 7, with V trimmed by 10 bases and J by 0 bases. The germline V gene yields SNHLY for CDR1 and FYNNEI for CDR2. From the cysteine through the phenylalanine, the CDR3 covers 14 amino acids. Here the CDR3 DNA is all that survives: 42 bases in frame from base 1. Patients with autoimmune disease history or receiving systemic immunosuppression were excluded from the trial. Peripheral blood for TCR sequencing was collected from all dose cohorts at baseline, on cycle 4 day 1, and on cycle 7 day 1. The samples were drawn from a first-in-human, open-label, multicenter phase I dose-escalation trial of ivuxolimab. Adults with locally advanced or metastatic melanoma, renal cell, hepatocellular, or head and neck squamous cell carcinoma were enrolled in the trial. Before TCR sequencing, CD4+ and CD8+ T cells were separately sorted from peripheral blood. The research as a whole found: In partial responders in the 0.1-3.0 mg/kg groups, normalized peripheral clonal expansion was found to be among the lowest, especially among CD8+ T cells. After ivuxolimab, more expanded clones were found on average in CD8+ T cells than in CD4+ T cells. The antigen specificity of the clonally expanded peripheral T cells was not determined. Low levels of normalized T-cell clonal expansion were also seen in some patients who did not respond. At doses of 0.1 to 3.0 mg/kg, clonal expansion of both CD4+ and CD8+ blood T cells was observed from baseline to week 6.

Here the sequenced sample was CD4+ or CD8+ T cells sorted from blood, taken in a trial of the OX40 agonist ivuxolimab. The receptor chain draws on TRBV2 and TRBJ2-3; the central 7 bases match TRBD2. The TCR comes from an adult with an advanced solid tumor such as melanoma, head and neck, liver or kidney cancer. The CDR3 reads CATLKRESTDTQYF. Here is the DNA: TGTGCCACCTTGAAGCGGGAAAGCACAGATACGCAGTATTTT.